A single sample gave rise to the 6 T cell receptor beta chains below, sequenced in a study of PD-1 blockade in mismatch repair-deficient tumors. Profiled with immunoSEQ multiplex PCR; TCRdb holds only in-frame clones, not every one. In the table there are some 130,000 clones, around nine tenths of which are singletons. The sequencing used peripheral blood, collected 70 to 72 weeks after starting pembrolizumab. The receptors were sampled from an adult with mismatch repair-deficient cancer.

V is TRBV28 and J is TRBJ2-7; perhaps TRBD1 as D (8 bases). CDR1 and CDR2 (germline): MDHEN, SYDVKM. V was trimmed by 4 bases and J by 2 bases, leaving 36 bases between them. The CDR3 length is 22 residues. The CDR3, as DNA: TGTGCCAGCAGTTCTACCTCCCCCATCGACAGGGGCGGGAGTTTTATCCCCTACGAGCAGTACTTC. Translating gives CASSSTSPIDRGGSFIPYEQYF. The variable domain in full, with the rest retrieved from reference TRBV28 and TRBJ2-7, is DVKVTQSSRYLVKRTGEKVFLECVQDMDHENMFWYRQDPGLGLRLIYFSYDVKMKEKGDIPEGYSVSREKKERFSLILESASTNQTSMYLCASSSTSPIDRGGSFIPYEQYFGPGTRLTVT.

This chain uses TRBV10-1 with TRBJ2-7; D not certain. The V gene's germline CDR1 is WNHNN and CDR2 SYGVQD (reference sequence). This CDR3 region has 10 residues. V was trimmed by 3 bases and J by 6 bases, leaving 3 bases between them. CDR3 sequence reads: CASSEGEQYF. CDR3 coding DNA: TGCGCCAGCAGTGAAGGCGAGCAGTACTTC.

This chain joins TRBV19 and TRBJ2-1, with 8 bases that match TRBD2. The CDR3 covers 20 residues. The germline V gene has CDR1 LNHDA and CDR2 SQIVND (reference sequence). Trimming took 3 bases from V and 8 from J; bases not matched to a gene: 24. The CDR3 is CASSMGFQFRYGLARDEQFF. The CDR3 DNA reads TGTGCCAGTAGTATGGGTTTCCAGTTTCGTTACGGACTAGCTAGAGATGAGCAGTTCTTC.

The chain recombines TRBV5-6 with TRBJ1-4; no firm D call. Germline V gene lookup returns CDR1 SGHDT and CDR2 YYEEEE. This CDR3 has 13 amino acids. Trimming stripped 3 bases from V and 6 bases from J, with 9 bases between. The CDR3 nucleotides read TGTGCCAGCAGCTCTAGCTTGCATGAAAAACTGTTTTTT. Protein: CASSSSLHEKLFF.

The chain's CDR3 is CASSFSTSGMGDEQFF. As DNA, the CDR3 is TGTGCCAGCAGTTTTTCGACTAGCGGGATGGGAGACGAGCAGTTCTTC. The chain combines TRBV27 with TRBJ2-1; 11 nucleotides agree with TRBD2. With V trimmed by 3 bases and J by 10 bases, 11 bases remained unmatched. Germline CDR1 and CDR2: MNHEY and SMNVEV (reference sequence). CDR3 length: 16 residues.

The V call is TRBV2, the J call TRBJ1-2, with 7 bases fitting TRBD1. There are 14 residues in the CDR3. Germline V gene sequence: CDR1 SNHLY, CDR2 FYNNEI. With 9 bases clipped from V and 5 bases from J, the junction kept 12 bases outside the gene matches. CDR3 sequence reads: CARQIRDRLYGYTF. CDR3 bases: TGTGCCAGACAAATCCGGGACAGACTTTATGGCTACACCTTC. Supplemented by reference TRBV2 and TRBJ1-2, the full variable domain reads EPEVTQTPSHQVTQMGQEVILRCVPISNHLYFYWYRQILGQKVEFLVSFYNNEISEKSEIFDDQFSVERPDGSNFTLKIRSTKLEDSAMYFCARQIRDRLYGYTFGSGTRLTVV.